The 26 T cell receptor beta chains reported below all come from one sample, sequenced in a study of shared clonotypes between healthy human individuals. Sequenced by immunoSEQ multiplex PCR; TCRdb stores in-frame clones only, minus some. The sample includes more than 2 million clones, almost 96% seen only once; the top ten take over 0.1%. Material for sequencing was naive CD4+ T cells sorted from blood. Described subset: CD45RA+ positively selected. All receptors derive from a man aged 18 to 29 in good health.

The gene calls are TRBV30 and TRBJ2-7; a weak D match, TRBD2 (6 bases). Germline V lookup: CDR1 GTSNPN, CDR2 SVGIG (reference sequence). The CDR3 length is 12 residues. Trimming cost V 3 bases and J 6 bases, with 12 bases left between them. The CDR3 here is CAWRRPGSEQYF. CDR3 DNA sequence: TGTGCCTGGAGAAGACCCGGGAGCGAGCAGTACTTC. Drawing the rest from reference TRBV30 and TRBJ2-7, the complete variable domain is SQTIHQWPATLVQPVGSPLSLECTVEGTSNPNLYWYRQAAGRGLQLLFYSVGIGQISSEVPQNLSASRPQDRQFILSSKKLLLSDSGFYLCAWRRPGSEQYFGPGTRLTVT.

As to this clone: Distinct nucleotide sequences in the sample also encode this CDR3. The chain carries TRBV29-1 and TRBJ2-7; TRBD1 is a possible D gene (5 bases). Trimming stripped 7 bases from V and 0 bases from J, with 7 bases between. This CDR3 contains 11 residues. CDR1 is SQVTM and CDR2 is ANQGSEA in the germline V gene. The CDR3 DNA is TGCAGCGGGGGCAGCTCCTACGAGCAGTACTTC. Amino acids: CSGGSSYEQYF.

V usage is TRBV28 and J usage is TRBJ1-4, with 10 nucleotides matching TRBD1. Germline lookup yields CDR1 MDHEN and CDR2 SYDVKM. This CDR3 region has 17 residues. V trimming: 5 bases; J trimming: 4 bases; junction bases outside the gene matches: 10. The DNA of the CDR3 is TGTGCCAGCAGTCTCGATTTGGGACAGGGGAGTAATGAAAAACTGTTTTTT. Protein product: CASSLDLGQGSNEKLFF.

The chain carries TRBV6-4 and TRBJ1-1; no clear D gene. Per germline, CDR1 MRHNA and CDR2 SNTAGT. This CDR3 region has 14 residues. The germline V and J ends were trimmed by 2 bases and 1 base, with 8 bases remaining between them. The CDR3 protein is CASSDTAGNTEAFF. The CDR3 bases are TGTGCCAGCAGTGACACGGCAGGGAACACTGAAGCTTTCTTT.

V and J are TRBV27 and TRBJ1-1; the D gene is possibly TRBD1 (6 bases). The germline V and J ends were trimmed by 5 bases and 0 bases, with 19 bases remaining between them. This CDR3 is 17 amino acids long. Germline V CDR1 and CDR2: MNHEY, SMNVEV (reference sequence). CDR3 sequence reads: CASSLRPNDRLNTEAFF. DNA of the CDR3: TGTGCCAGCAGTCTACGACCTAATGACAGGTTGAACACTGAAGCTTTCTTT.

The V gene is TRBV28, the J gene TRBJ1-2; D ambiguous. The CDR3 spans 13 residues. V dropped 5 bases and J dropped 3 bases, with 10 bases sitting between them. Germline-derived CDR1 and CDR2 are MDHEN and SYDVKM. CDR3 protein: CASSPPTDYGYTF. DNA of the CDR3: TGTGCCAGCAGTCCTCCGACCGACTATGGCTACACCTTC.

The chain has TRBV30 and TRBJ1-4; TRBD1 is a possible D gene (6 bases). V dropped 3 bases and J dropped 4 bases, with 9 bases sitting between them. CDR1 and CDR2 from the germline V gene are GTSNPN and SVGIG (reference sequence). The CDR3 spans 13 residues. Here the CDR3 reads CAWRGQHNEKLFF. The CDR3 coding sequence is TGTGCCTGGAGAGGACAGCATAATGAAAAACTGTTTTTT.

J is TRBJ2-5 and V is TRBV10-3; D call uncertain. With 2 bases removed from V and 3 bases from J, the gap between germline ends came to 4 bases. The length of the CDR3 is 12 residues. Germline CDR1 and CDR2: ENHRY and SYGVKD. CDR3 sequence: CAISEPEETQYF. CDR3 DNA: TGTGCCATCAGTGAGCCGGAAGAGACCCAGTACTTC.

The chain couples TRBV5-6 to TRBJ1-2; D not certain. The CDR3 sequence is 15 residues long. Trimming stripped 1 base from V and 4 bases from J, with 14 bases between. CDR1 is SGHDT and CDR2 is YYEEEE in the germline V gene. The CDR3 sequence is CASSLNQGSSYGYTF. The CDR3, as DNA: TGTGCCAGCAGCTTGAATCAAGGGTCGAGCTATGGCTACACCTTC.

The chain employs TRBV28 and TRBJ1-1; D might be TRBD1 (5 bases). CDR3 length: 14 residues. Germline V lookup: CDR1 MDHEN, CDR2 SYDVKM. With 2 bases removed from V and 1 base from J, the gap between germline ends came to 8 bases. The CDR3 loop reads CASSLIRGNTEAFF. CDR3 bases: TGTGCCAGCAGTTTAATTAGGGGGAACACTGAAGCTTTCTTT.

This clone was counted once. This chain uses TRBV4-2 with TRBJ2-1, with 10 positions matching TRBD1. Losses at the gene ends were 3 bases for V and 2 bases for J; bases not matched to a gene: 4. Germline loops: CDR1 LGHNA, CDR2 YNFKEQ. There are 16 residues in the CDR3. CDR3 in amino acids: CASSQGQGMAYNEQFF. The CDR3 nucleotides read TGTGCCAGCAGCCAGGGACAGGGGATGGCCTACAATGAGCAGTTCTTC.

V gene TRBV6-1 combines with J gene TRBJ1-1, with a possible D match to TRBD1 (5 bases). This CDR3 has 13 amino acids. V shed 4 bases and J shed 7 bases, with 13 bases lying between them. Germline V gene lookup returns CDR1 MNHNS and CDR2 SASEGT. CDR3 amino acids: CASSGPPGREAFF. DNA of the CDR3: TGTGCCAGCAGTGGTCCACCGGGGCGTGAAGCTTTCTTT.

This chain links TRBV11-2 with TRBJ2-3; no clear D gene. Germline V lookup: CDR1 SGHAT, CDR2 FQNNGV. Trimming removed 2 bases from V and 0 bases from J, with 21 bases in between. The CDR3 has 19 amino acids. DNA of the CDR3: TGTGCCAGCAGCTTATTCGCGCGAGCTCTCACATTTAGCACAGATACGCAGTATTTT. The encoded protein is CASSLFARALTFSTDTQYF.

This clone was detected only once. The J gene is TRBJ2-3, the V gene TRBV7-8; D may match TRBD1 or TRBD2 (6 bases each). Deletions cut 7 bases from V and 3 bases from J, with 17 bases between. Germline V CDR1 and CDR2: SGHVS, FQNEAQ. The CDR3 length is 15 residues. In DNA, the CDR3 is TGTGCCAGCACCGATAGGGGGGCTTTAACAGATACGCAGTATTTT. Residues: CASTDRGALTDTQYF.

The chain combines TRBV2 with TRBJ2-3, with D hard to call. This CDR3 spans 12 amino acids. Germline values: CDR1 SNHLY, CDR2 FYNNEI. The V end lost 9 bases, the J end lost 0 bases, and 7 bases lay between the germline ends. CDR3 sequence: CASDSSTDTQYF. For the CDR3, the DNA is TGTGCCAGTGACTCTAGCACAGATACGCAGTATTTT.

The rearrangement joins TRBV9 to TRBJ2-3; 9 nucleotides align to TRBD1. CDR3 length equals 16 residues. Germline V gene sequence: CDR1 SGDLS, CDR2 YYNGEE. V was clipped by 4 bases and J by 2 bases; unmatched bases: 8. CDR3 sequence: CASSNVGQGFTDTQYF. In DNA, the CDR3 is TGTGCCAGCAGCAACGTGGGACAGGGATTCACAGATACGCAGTATTTT.

The chain has TRBV10-2 and TRBJ1-1; D is perhaps TRBD1 (5 bases). This CDR3 comprises 13 residues. The V end was cut by 7 bases, the J end by 0 bases, with 9 bases between. CDR1 is WSHSY, CDR2 SAAADI, per germline. The CDR3 reads CASIRGLNTEAFF. In DNA, the CDR3 is TGCGCCAGCATTAGGGGTCTGAACACTGAAGCTTTCTTT.

The chain uses TRBV2 and TRBJ1-2; perhaps TRBD1 as D (5 bases). V shed 7 bases and J shed 1 base, with 13 bases lying between them. Germline V lookup: CDR1 SNHLY, CDR2 FYNNEI. The CDR3 contains 14 residues. The CDR3 nucleotides are TGTGCCAGCATTGAGGGGCGAGGTAACTATGGCTACACCTTC. Residues: CASIEGRGNYGYTF.

This chain links TRBV15 with TRBJ1-2, with TRBD1 matching over 9 bases. V dropped 1 base and J dropped 3; count of bases not matched to a gene: 15. Germline V gives CDR1 LNHNV, CDR2 YYDKDF (reference sequence). This CDR3 is built from 19 residues. DNA for the CDR3: TGTGCCACCAGCAGAGCCGGACAGGGGACCCCCAGGCTGGACTATGGCTACACCTTC. Translated, it gives CATSRAGQGTPRLDYGYTF.

Comment on this clone: This specimen includes other DNA sequences encoding the same CDR3. This rearrangement joins TRBV5-1 to TRBJ2-6; TRBD2 might be the D (5 bases). The germline gives CDR1 SGHRS, CDR2 YFSETQ. The CDR3 sequence is 16 residues long. Deletions cut 4 bases from V and 0 bases from J, with 11 bases between. CDR3 in amino acids: CASSPTGSSGANVLTF. Written as DNA, the CDR3 is TGCGCCAGCAGCCCAACGGGAAGCTCTGGGGCCAACGTCCTGACTTTC.

This chain joins TRBV28 and TRBJ2-2, with 8 positions matching TRBD2. V gave up 4 bases and J gave up 5 bases; unmatched junction bases: 9. CDR3 length: 16 residues. The germline gives CDR1 MDHEN, CDR2 SYDVKM. DNA for the CDR3: TGTGCCAGCAGTTCCCGGGAGGGGAGGTTGACCGGGGAGCTGTTTTTT. It codes for CASSSREGRLTGELFF.

This chain links TRBV29-1 with TRBJ2-5, with unresolved D. CDR3 length: 12 amino acids. The germline V gene has CDR1 SQVTM and CDR2 ANQGSEA. Between the trimmed V and J ends, which lost 3 bases and 2 bases, there was a span of 7 bases. This CDR3 reads CSVEHQQETQYF. The CDR3 DNA reads as TGCAGCGTTGAGCACCAGCAAGAGACCCAGTACTTC. Full variable domain (outside the CDR3, taken from reference TRBV29-1 and TRBJ2-5): SAVISQKPSRDICQRGTSLTIQCQVDSQVTMMFWYRQQPGQSLTLIATANQGSEATYESGFVIDKFPISRPNLTFSTLTVSNMSPEDSSIYLCSVEHQQETQYFGPGTRLLVL.

A single count supports this clone. The CDR3 sequence: CASSLDRGGEKLFF. The CDR3 nucleotides are TGTGCCAGCAGCTTAGATCGGGGTGGGGAAAAACTGTTTTTT. The chain is built from TRBV7-6 and TRBJ1-4; the D is unclear. The ends were cut back, 1 base at V and 8 bases at J, with 11 bases in the middle. This CDR3 is 14 amino acids long. Germline V gene sequence: CDR1 SGHVS, CDR2 FNYEAQ. Filled out from reference TRBV7-6 and TRBJ1-4, the complete variable domain reads GAGVSQSPRYKVTKRGQDVALRCDPISGHVSLYWYRQALGQGPEFLTYFNYEAQQDKSGLPNDRFSAERPEGSISTLTIQRTEQRDSAMYRCASSLDRGGEKLFFGSGTQLSVL.

The chain joins TRBV29-1 to TRBJ1-5; 9 bases are shared with TRBD1. This CDR3 comprises 13 residues. V was pared by 3 bases and J by 6 bases, with 3 bases of the junction left unmatched. CDR1 and CDR2 from the germline V gene are SQVTM and ANQGSEA. CDR3 bases: TGCAGCGTTGAGGTGGACAGGGGTCAGCCCCAGCATTTT. Translated: CSVEVDRGQPQHF.

Turning to this clone: The same CDR3 is also encoded by other DNA sequences in this sample. The chain links TRBV15 to TRBJ2-7; D not certain. The CDR3 spans 12 residues. The germline CDR1 and CDR2 sequences are LNHNV and YYDKDF (reference sequence). V was clipped by 0 bases and J by 4 bases, with 4 bases between them. CDR3: CATSREFYEQYF. The CDR3 DNA sequence: TGTGCCACCAGCAGAGAATTTTACGAGCAGTACTTC.

The chain joins TRBV21-1 to TRBJ2-7. TRBV21-1 is designated a pseudogene. The CDR3 length is 16 residues. This chain's CDR3 is CASRRPLSGASYEQYF. CDR3 sequence (DNA): TGTGCCAGCAGACGGCCCTTGTCAGGAGCATCCTACGAGCAGTACTTC.